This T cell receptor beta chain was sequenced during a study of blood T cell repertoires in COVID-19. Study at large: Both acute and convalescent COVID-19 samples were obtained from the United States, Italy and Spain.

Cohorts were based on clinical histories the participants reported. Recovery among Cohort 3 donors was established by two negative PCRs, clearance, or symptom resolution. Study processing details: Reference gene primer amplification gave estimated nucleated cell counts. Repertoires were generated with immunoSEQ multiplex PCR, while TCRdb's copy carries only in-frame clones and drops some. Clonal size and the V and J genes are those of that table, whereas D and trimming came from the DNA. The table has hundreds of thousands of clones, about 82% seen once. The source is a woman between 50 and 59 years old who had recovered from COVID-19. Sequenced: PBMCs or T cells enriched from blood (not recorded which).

The CDR3 bases are TGTGCCTGGAGTGTAAGGGGCGTAGAAAAGGCTTTCTTT. As protein: CAWSVRGVEKAFF. The V call is TRBV30, the J call TRBJ1-1; D may be TRBD1 (5 bases). This CDR3 spans 13 amino acids. V gave up 0 bases and J gave up 11 bases, with 16 bases separating them. Germline V gives CDR1 GTSNPN, CDR2 SVGIG (reference sequence).